One sample yielded the 5 T cell receptor beta chains listed below, sequenced in a study of cytomegalovirus exposure and HLA in healthy donors. This table comes from immunoSEQ multiplex PCR, and its TCRdb copy is limited to in-frame clones, with some not included. In the table there are 150,000 to 200,000 clones, about 85% of which are singletons. The sequencing input was PBMCs. The receptor source for this set is a young man in good health and CMV-seropositive.

The rearrangement joins TRBV19 to TRBJ2-2; maybe TRBD1 (5 bases). V lost 7 bases and J 1 base, leaving 10 bases between the germline ends. The CDR3 is 14 amino acids. CDR1 LNHDA and CDR2 SQIVND come from the germline V gene (reference sequence). CDR3 region: CASTGGQNTGELFF. The CDR3 DNA reads as TGTGCCAGTACGGGCGGACAGAACACCGGGGAGCTGTTTTTT.

The J gene is TRBJ1-4, the V gene TRBV10-3; D is undetermined. This CDR3 contains 17 residues. V lost 0 bases, J lost 5 bases, and 16 bases lay in between. Germline CDR1 reads ENHRY; CDR2 reads SYGVKD. CDR3 protein: CAISESTYGGRNEKLFF. The CDR3 DNA reads TGTGCCATCAGTGAGTCGACTTACGGAGGGCGCAATGAAAAACTGTTTTTT.

The chain carries TRBV5-1 and TRBJ2-7, with TRBD1 matching 11 bases. The CDR3 loop spans 14 amino acids. Germline V gene data show CDR1 as SGHRS and CDR2 as YFSETQ. V trimming: 6 bases; J trimming: 9 bases; junction bases outside the gene matches: 11. In DNA, the CDR3 is TGCGCCAGCACCGGACAGGGGGCATCTGGGGGGCAGTACTTC. Its protein is CASTGQGASGGQYF.

The V call is TRBV21-1, the J call TRBJ2-3; TRBD2 is the table's D call and was not checked against the DNA. TRBV21-1 is recorded as a pseudogene. This CDR3 is built from 13 residues. In DNA form, the CDR3 reads TGTGCCAGACGGGCCGAGGGAGTGGATACGCAGTATTTT. Protein product: CARRAEGVDTQYF.

The rearrangement joins TRBV2 to TRBJ2-7; 9 bases fit TRBD2. This CDR3 is built from 15 residues. Trimming removed 3 bases from V and 2 bases from J; junction bases left unmatched: 5. Germline V gene lookup returns CDR1 SNHLY and CDR2 FYNNEI. The CDR3 nucleotides read TGTGCCAGCAGTGAGGGAGCGGGAGGTGCCTACGAGCAGTACTTC. Translating it yields CASSEGAGGAYEQYF.